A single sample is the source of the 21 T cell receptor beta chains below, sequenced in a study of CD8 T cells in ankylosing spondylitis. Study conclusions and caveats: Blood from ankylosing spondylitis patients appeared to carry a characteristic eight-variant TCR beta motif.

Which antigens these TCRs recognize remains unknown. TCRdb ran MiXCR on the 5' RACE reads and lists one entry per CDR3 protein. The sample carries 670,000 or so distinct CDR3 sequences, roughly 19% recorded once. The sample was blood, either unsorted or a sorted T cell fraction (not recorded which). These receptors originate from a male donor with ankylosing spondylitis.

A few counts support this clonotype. CDR3 residues: CASIANTEAFF. In DNA form, the CDR3 reads TGTGCCAGCATAGCGAACACTGAAGCTTTCTTT. The rearrangement joins TRBV2 to TRBJ1-1, with no clear D. Germline V gene data show CDR1 as SNHLY and CDR2 as FYNNEI. The CDR3 runs to 11 residues. V was clipped by 7 bases and J by 1 base, with 4 bases between them.

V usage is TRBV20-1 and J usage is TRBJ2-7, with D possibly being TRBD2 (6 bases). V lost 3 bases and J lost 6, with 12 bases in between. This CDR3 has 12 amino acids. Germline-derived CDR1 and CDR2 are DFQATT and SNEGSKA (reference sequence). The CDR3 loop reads CSARRGGFEQYF. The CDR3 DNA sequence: TGCAGTGCTAGGCGGGGCGGGTTCGAGCAGTACTTC.

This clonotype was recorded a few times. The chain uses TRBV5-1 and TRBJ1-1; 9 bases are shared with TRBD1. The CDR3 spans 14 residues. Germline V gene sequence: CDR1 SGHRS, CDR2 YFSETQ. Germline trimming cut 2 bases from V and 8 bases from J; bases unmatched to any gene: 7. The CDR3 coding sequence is TGCGCCAGCAGCTTATACACAGGGGGCAAAGAAGCTTTCTTT. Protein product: CASSLYTGGKEAFF.

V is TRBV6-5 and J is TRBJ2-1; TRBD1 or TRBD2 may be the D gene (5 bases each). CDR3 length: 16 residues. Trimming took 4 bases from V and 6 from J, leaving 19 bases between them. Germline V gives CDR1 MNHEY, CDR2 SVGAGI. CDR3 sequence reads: CASSSVGDVKGNEQFF. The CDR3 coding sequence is TGTGCCAGCAGTTCCGTGGGGGACGTAAAGGGCAATGAGCAGTTCTTC.

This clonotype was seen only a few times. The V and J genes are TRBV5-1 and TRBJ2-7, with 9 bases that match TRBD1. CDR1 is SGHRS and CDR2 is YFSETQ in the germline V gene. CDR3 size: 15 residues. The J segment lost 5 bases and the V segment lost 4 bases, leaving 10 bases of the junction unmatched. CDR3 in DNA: TGCGCCAGCAGCCCAGGACAGGGGCGAATCGACGAGCAGTACTTC. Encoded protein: CASSPGQGRIDEQYF.

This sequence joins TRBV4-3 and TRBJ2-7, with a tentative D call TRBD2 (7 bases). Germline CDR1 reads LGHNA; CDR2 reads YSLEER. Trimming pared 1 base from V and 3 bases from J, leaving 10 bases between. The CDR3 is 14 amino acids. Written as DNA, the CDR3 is TGCGCCAGCAGCCAAGTGGGAGGGGGCTACGAGCAGTACTTC. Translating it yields CASSQVGGGYEQYF.

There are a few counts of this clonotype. This CDR3 reads CASRETGANNSPLHF. The DNA for the CDR3 is TGTGCCAGCAGGGAGACAGGGGCCAATAATTCACCCCTCCACTTT. This chain uses TRBV12-3 or TRBV12-4 with TRBJ1-6; 8 nucleotides match TRBD1. The CDR3 has 15 residues. After removal of 6 bases from V and 5 bases from J, the junction contained 6 bases not matched to a gene.

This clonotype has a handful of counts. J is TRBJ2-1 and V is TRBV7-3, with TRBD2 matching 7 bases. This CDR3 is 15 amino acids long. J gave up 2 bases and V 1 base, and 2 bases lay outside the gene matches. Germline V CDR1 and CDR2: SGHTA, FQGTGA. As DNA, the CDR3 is TGTGCCAGCAGCTTAAGGCGGGGGACCTACAATGAGCAGTTCTTC. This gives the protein CASSLRRGTYNEQFF.

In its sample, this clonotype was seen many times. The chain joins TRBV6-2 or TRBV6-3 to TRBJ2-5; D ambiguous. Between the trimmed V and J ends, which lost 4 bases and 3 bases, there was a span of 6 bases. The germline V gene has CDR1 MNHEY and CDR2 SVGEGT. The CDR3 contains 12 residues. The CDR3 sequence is CASSSRKETQYF. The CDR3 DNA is TGTGCCAGCAGTTCCCGAAAAGAGACCCAGTACTTC.

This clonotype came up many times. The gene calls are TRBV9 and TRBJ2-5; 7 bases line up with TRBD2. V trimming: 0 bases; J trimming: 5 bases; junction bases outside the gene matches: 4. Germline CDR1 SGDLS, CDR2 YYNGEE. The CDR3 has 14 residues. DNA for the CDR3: TGTGCCAGCAGCGTAGCGGGAGGCCCCGAGACCCAGTACTTC. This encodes CASSVAGGPETQYF. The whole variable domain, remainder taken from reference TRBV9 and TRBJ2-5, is DSGVTQTPKHLITATGQRVTLRCSPRSGDLSVYWYQQSLDQGLQFLIQYYNGEERAKGNILERFSAQQFPDLHSELNLSSLELGDSALYFCASSVAGGPETQYFGPGTRLLVL.

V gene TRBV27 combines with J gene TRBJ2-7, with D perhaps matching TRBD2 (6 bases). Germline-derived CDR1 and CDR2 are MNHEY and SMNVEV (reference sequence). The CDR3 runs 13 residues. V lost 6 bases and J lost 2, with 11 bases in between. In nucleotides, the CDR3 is TGTGCCAGCAGACTAGCAGCAACCTACGAGCAGTACTTC. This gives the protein CASRLAATYEQYF.

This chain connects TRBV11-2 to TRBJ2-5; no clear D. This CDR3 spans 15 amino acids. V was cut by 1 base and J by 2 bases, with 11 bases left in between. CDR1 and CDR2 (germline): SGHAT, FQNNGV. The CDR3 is CASSLVPSTQETQYF. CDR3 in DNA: TGTGCCAGCAGCTTAGTCCCCTCAACGCAAGAGACCCAGTACTTC.

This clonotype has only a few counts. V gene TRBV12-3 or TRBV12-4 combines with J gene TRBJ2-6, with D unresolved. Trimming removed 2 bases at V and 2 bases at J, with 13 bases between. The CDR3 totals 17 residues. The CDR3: CASSLSFSSTGANVLTF. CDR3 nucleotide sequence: TGTGCCAGCAGTTTATCATTTAGCAGCACTGGGGCCAACGTCCTGACTTTC.

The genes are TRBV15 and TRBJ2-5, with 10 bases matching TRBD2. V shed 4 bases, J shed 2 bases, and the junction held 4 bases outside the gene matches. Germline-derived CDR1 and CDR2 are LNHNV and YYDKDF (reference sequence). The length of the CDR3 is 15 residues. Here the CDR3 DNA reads TGTGCCACCAGCACCGGGACTAGCGAACAAGAGACCCAGTACTTC. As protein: CATSTGTSEQETQYF.

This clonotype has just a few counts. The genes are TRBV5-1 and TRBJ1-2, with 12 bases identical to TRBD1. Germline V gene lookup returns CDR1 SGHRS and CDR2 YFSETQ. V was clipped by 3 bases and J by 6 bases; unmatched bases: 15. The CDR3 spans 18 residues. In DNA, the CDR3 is TGCGCCAGCAGCTGGGCGTCGGGACAGGGGGCTTCTTCGGATGGCTACACCTTC. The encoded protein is CASSWASGQGASSDGYTF.

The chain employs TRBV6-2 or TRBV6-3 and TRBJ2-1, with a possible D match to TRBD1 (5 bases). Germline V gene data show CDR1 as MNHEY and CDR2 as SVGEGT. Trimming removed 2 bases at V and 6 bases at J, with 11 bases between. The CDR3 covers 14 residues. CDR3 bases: TGTGCCAGCAGTTACGTGCAGGGAACCAATGAGCAGTTCTTC. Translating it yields CASSYVQGTNEQFF.

The CDR3 coding sequence is TGCGCCAGCAGCCAAGCCCTCTCCGCAGCCGAGCAGTACTTC. It translates to CASSQALSAAEQYF. This chain joins TRBV4-1 and TRBJ2-7; D is unclear. The V end lost 1 base, the J end lost 6 bases, and 13 bases lay between the germline ends. The germline CDR1 and CDR2 sequences are MGHRA and YSYEKL. The CDR3 is made up of 14 amino acids.

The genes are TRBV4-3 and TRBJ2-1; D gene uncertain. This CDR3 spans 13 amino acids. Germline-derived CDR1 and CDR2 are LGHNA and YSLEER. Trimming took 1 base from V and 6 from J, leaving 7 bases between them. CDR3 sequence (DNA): TGCGCCAGCAGCCAAGGCCCCAGCAATGAGCAGTTCTTC. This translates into CASSQGPSNEQFF.

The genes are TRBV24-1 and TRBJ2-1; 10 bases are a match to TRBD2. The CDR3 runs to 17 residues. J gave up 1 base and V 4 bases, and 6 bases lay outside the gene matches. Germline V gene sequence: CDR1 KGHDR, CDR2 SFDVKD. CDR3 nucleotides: TGTGCCACCAGTGAAGGAGGGACTAGCGCGTCCTACAATGAGCAGTTCTTC. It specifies CATSEGGTSASYNEQFF.

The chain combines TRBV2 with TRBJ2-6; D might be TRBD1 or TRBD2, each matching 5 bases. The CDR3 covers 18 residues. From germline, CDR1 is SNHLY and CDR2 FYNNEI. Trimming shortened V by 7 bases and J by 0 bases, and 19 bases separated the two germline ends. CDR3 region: CASTGTAGKYSGANVLTF. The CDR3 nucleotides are TGTGCCAGCACCGGGACGGCAGGGAAATACTCTGGGGCCAACGTCCTGACTTTC.

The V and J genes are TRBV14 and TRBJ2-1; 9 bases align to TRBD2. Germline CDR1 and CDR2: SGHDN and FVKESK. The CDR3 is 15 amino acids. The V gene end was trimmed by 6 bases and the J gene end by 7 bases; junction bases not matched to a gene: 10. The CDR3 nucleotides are TGTGCCAGCAGAGAAATTAGCGGGAGAGGTAATGAGCAGTTCTTC. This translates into CASREISGRGNEQFF.